The present T cell receptor beta chain was sequenced within a study of shared clonotypes between healthy human individuals. The CDR3 consists of 14 residues. V dropped 7 bases and J dropped 3; count of bases not matched to a gene: 6. In germline, CDR1 is MRHNA, CDR2 SNTAGT. Adult Caucasians living in Nashville, Tennessee made up all of the donors. This clone was picked up one time. Data came from immunoSEQ multiplex PCR; TCRdb stores just in-frame clones and leaves some out. The data show hundreds of thousands of clones, with less than 85% seen just once and over 1.5% held by the top ten. The V and J genes are TRBV6-4 and TRBJ1-3; 7 bases agree with TRBD1. Sequencing was done on a sample of memory CD4+ T cells sorted from blood. Sample subset: CD45RA-negative fraction. This receptor was taken from a woman in her thirties in good health. The DNA for the CDR3 is TGTGCCAGCACCCAAGGGGGCGATGGAAACACCATATATTTT. Protein sequence: CASTQGGDGNTIYF.